The clone carrying this T cell receptor (beta chain) was seen repeatedly, ten times or more. Its antigen is not identified. The data stem from a study of blood T cells in healthy people across ages. CDR3 length: 13 amino acids. Germline assignment: CDR1 MNHEY and CDR2 SVGAGI. The V gene lost 0 bases and the J gene lost 8 bases, with 8 bases spanning the gap. Study observations and caveats: TCR beta diversity per million T cells fell roughly linearly with age.

Using a J-beta primer mix together with a sample-barcoded 5' primer, a second PCR was run for about 6 to 12 cycles. Each CDR3 protein gets one entry after TCRdb re-called the 5' RACE reads with MiXCR. Of around 1,000,000 distinct CDR3 sequences listed, approximately 26% are singletons. The data were also submitted as part of a second study, on T cells of mothers and their children. From that study: The entire RNA extract went into cDNA synthesis at 1.5 ug per 15 ul. An overlap that was slightly higher, though non-significant, was seen in related mother-child pairs versus unrelated pairs.

The sequenced material came from blood. This receptor was taken from a girl aged 2-10 years in good health. The genes are TRBV6-5 and TRBJ2-1; D ambiguous. The CDR3: CASSYSQVDEQFF. The CDR3, as DNA: TGTGCCAGCAGTTACTCGCAGGTCGATGAGCAGTTCTTC.